This TCR beta chain was sequenced for a study of PD-1 blockade in classical Hodgkin lymphoma. Here immunoSEQ multiplex PCR was the method, and the copy in TCRdb shows in-frame clones only, minus some. Here the sample spans more than 45,000 clones, about 91% being singletons. Germline CDR1 and CDR2: SGHDT and YYEEEE. Trimming took off 4 bases at V and 2 bases at J, with 7 bases between the two ends. The CDR3 length is 12 residues. After autologous stem cell transplantation all patients relapsed, and prior brentuximab vedotin exposure differed between cohorts. This chain uses TRBV5-6 with TRBJ2-7, with no clear D. This clonotype was obtained from a human donor with classical Hodgkin lymphoma. Specimen: peripheral blood mononuclear cells (PBMCs), collected before the second cycle of nivolumab. Here the CDR3 DNA reads TGTGCCAGCAGCGTTTTCGCCTACGAGCAGTACTTC. Its protein product is CASSVFAYEQYF.